This is a list of T cell receptor beta chains from one sample in a study of cytomegalovirus exposure and HLA in healthy donors. Repertoires were generated with immunoSEQ multiplex PCR, while TCRdb's copy carries only in-frame clones and drops some. The top ten clones hold roughly 0.32% of a sample with about 200,000 clones, about 88% of them seen once. The material sequenced was PBMCs. The origin of the receptors is a woman in her 30s in good health and CMV-seronegative. Both conserved end residues are part of each CDR3. D genes are given only for firm matches. The size of a clone is reported for some rows only, either as once, few or many, or as a class for expanded clones.

clone size: NA
D gene: NA
V gene: TRBV2
J gene: TRBJ1-3
CDR3 DNA: TGTGCCAGTCAGGGGAACCCTGGAAACACCATATATTTT
CDR3 protein: CASQGNPGNTIYF

clone size: NA
D gene: NA
V gene: TRBV2
J gene: TRBJ2-5
CDR3 DNA: TGTGCCACGGGGGTACGGGGGAAGGAGACCCAGTACTTC
CDR3 protein: CATGVRGKETQYF

clone size: NA
D gene: NA
V gene: TRBV5-1
J gene: TRBJ2-3
CDR3 DNA: TGCGCCAGCAGCTTTACAGGAGCGACTAGCACAGATACGCAGTATTTT
CDR3 protein: CASSFTGATSTDTQYF

clone size: NA
D gene: NA
V gene: TRBV2
J gene: TRBJ1-5
CDR3 DNA: TGTGCCAGCAGTGAAGGTATCCGGAGGCCCCAGCATTTT
CDR3 protein: CASSEGIRRPQHF

clone size: few
D gene: TRBD2
V gene: TRBV4-1
J gene: TRBJ2-5
CDR3 DNA: TGCGCCAGCAGCCTCGCGGGACTAGCGGACCAAGAGACCCAGTACTTC
CDR3 protein: CASSLAGLADQETQYF

clone size: once
D gene: TRBD1
V gene: TRBV19
J gene: TRBJ1-5
CDR3 DNA: TGTGCCAGCTCCCGGGACAGGAATCAGCCCCAGCATTTT
CDR3 protein: CASSRDRNQPQHF

clone size: NA
D gene: NA
V gene: TRBV27
J gene: TRBJ2-4
CDR3 DNA: TGTGCCAGCAGTTTTACGACAGGCTTAGCCAAAAACATTCAGTACTTC
CDR3 protein: CASSFTTGLAKNIQYF

clone size: NA
D gene: NA
V gene: TRBV29-1
J gene: TRBJ2-3
CDR3 DNA: TGCAGCGTTGAAGATCCGGAGCAGGGGCGGACAGATACGCAGTATTTT
CDR3 protein: CSVEDPEQGRTDTQYF

clone size: NA
D gene: TRBD1
V gene: TRBV4-2
J gene: TRBJ2-3
CDR3 DNA: TGTGCCAGCAGAGACGAATCCGGGACAGGGGGCAGCACAGATACGCAGTATTTT
CDR3 protein: CASRDESGTGGSTDTQYF

clone size: NA
D gene: NA
V gene: TRBV5-1
J gene: TRBJ2-2
CDR3 DNA: TGCGCCAGCAGCTTCTCCGGGGGAGACACCGGGGAGCTGTTTTTT
CDR3 protein: CASSFSGGDTGELFF

clone size: NA
D gene: NA
V gene: TRBV19
J gene: TRBJ2-1
CDR3 DNA: TGTGCCAGTAGTATCTTGCCACGGGTCTACAATGAGCAGTTCTTC
CDR3 protein: CASSILPRVYNEQFF

clone size: NA
D gene: TRBD2
V gene: TRBV4-2
J gene: TRBJ2-3
CDR3 DNA: TGTGCCAGCAGCCAAGTCTTGGCGGGCGCGGGAGGGCCTCGGGATACGCAGTATTTT
CDR3 protein: CASSQVLAGAGGPRDTQYF

clone size: NA
D gene: TRBD2
V gene: TRBV9
J gene: TRBJ2-2
CDR3 DNA: TGTGCCAGCAGCGTAGAGACTAGCCGCACCGGGGAGCTGTTTTTT
CDR3 protein: CASSVETSRTGELFF

clone size: few
D gene: TRBD1
V gene: TRBV5-4
J gene: TRBJ1-2
CDR3 DNA: TGTGCCAGCAGCTATTGGACAGGTGACATAAACTATGGCTACACCTTC
CDR3 protein: CASSYWTGDINYGYTF

clone size: NA
D gene: NA
V gene: TRBV28
J gene: TRBJ1-1
CDR3 DNA: TGTGCCAGCAGTCCCCCTCGGACTGAAGCTTTCTTT
CDR3 protein: CASSPPRTEAFF

clone size: NA
D gene: TRBD1
V gene: TRBV11-3
J gene: TRBJ2-1
CDR3 DNA: TGTGCCAGCAGCTTGGACAGGAGCCTCGGTGAGCAGTTCTTC
CDR3 protein: CASSLDRSLGEQFF

clone size: NA
D gene: NA
V gene: TRBV7-6
J gene: TRBJ1-4
CDR3 DNA: TGTGCCACCTCCCCAGGGGTGACGGCAACTAATGAAAAACTGTTTTTT
CDR3 protein: CATSPGVTATNEKLFF

clone size: once
D gene: TRBD2
V gene: TRBV7-9
J gene: TRBJ2-1
CDR3 DNA: TGTGCCAGCAGCGCAACAGCGGGAGGGCCGTTTAGTTGGCAGTTCTTC
CDR3 protein: CASSATAGGPFSWQFF

clone size: NA
D gene: TRBD1
V gene: TRBV5-4
J gene: TRBJ1-2
CDR3 DNA: TGTGCCAGCAGCTTGGATACAGGGGGCCACACCTTC
CDR3 protein: CASSLDTGGHTF

clone size: NA
D gene: NA
V gene: TRBV7-9
J gene: TRBJ2-1
CDR3 DNA: TGTGCCAGCAGCTTTATGGGCAATGGGCAGTTCTTC
CDR3 protein: CASSFMGNGQFF

clone size: NA
D gene: NA
V gene: TRBV27
J gene: TRBJ2-3
CDR3 DNA: TGTGCCAGCAGTCCAGGCACAGATACGCAGTATTTT
CDR3 protein: CASSPGTDTQYF

clone size: NA
D gene: TRBD1
V gene: TRBV5-6
J gene: TRBJ1-2
CDR3 DNA: TGTGCCAGCAGCCGTGACAGGGAATATGGCTACACCTTC
CDR3 protein: CASSRDREYGYTF

clone size: NA
D gene: NA
V gene: TRBV11-2
J gene: TRBJ2-1
CDR3 DNA: TGTGCCAGCAGCTTAGAGTTGGCTAGCGCCGATGAGCAGTTCTTC
CDR3 protein: CASSLELASADEQFF

clone size: NA
D gene: NA
V gene: TRBV27
J gene: TRBJ1-2
CDR3 DNA: TGTGCCAGCAGTTTAACAGGAACTTGCCGTGGCTACACCTTC
CDR3 protein: CASSLTGTCRGYTF

clone size: NA
D gene: TRBD1
V gene: TRBV7-8
J gene: TRBJ1-5
CDR3 DNA: TGTGCCAGCAGCCTCGACAGGGGTTTTAGCAATCAGCCCCAGCATTTT
CDR3 protein: CASSLDRGFSNQPQHF

clone size: NA
D gene: NA
V gene: TRBV9
J gene: TRBJ2-7
CDR3 DNA: TGTGCCAGCAGCCCAGACGGGTCCGTAACGACCTACGAGCAGTACTTC
CDR3 protein: CASSPDGSVTTYEQYF

clone size: NA
D gene: NA
V gene: TRBV11-2
J gene: TRBJ1-3
CDR3 DNA: TGTGCCAGCAGCTTAGCAATTGGGGGCGTTGGAAACACCATATATTTT
CDR3 protein: CASSLAIGGVGNTIYF

clone size: NA
D gene: NA
V gene: TRBV25-1
J gene: TRBJ2-2
CDR3 DNA: TGTGCCAGCAGTGCCCGGGGCACCGGGGAGCTGTTTTTT
CDR3 protein: CASSARGTGELFF

clone size: NA
D gene: TRBD2
V gene: TRBV28
J gene: TRBJ2-1
CDR3 DNA: TGTGCCAGCAGCTCCCCTGGGGGGATTAGCGGGAGGGCCCGCCCCAATGAGCAGTTCTTC
CDR3 protein: CASSSPGGISGRARPNEQFF

clone size: NA
D gene: NA
V gene: TRBV18
J gene: TRBJ1-2
CDR3 DNA: TGTGCCAGCTCATCGACAGCTAACTATGGCTACACCTTC
CDR3 protein: CASSSTANYGYTF

clone size: NA
D gene: NA
V gene: TRBV5-4
J gene: TRBJ2-1
CDR3 DNA: TGTGCCAGCAGCTCCCCTGAGGCCCCCTACAATGAGCAGTTCTTC
CDR3 protein: CASSSPEAPYNEQFF

clone size: NA
D gene: NA
V gene: TRBV2
J gene: TRBJ2-2
CDR3 DNA: TGTGCCAGCAGTGAAGCAAAGGGGCCTGGCGGGGAGCTGTTTTTT
CDR3 protein: CASSEAKGPGGELFF

clone size: NA
D gene: TRBD1
V gene: TRBV5-4
J gene: TRBJ1-1
CDR3 DNA: TGTGCCAGCAGCCCAGGACAGGGTCGTCTGAGGACTGAAGCTTTCTTT
CDR3 protein: CASSPGQGRLRTEAFF